The T cell receptor beta chain under discussion was sequenced for a study of T cell repertoires in cytomegalovirus infection. Study context: From public TCR beta signatures came an indication of both CMV infection and matching HLA type.

TCRdb reprocessed the reads with MiXCR, giving one entry per CDR3 protein. The repertoire consists of about 920,000 distinct CDR3 sequences, with around 29% occurring once and the leading ten covering around 15%. The CDR3 spans 12 residues. Between the trimmed V and J ends, which lost 3 bases and 7 bases, there was a span of 9 bases. Comments on this clonotype: Antigen unknown.

The sample here was cultured CD8+ T cells from PBMCs, taken from culture after CMV antigen stimulation. The TCR sequence derives from a human donor in good health (CMV status not recorded). Some clones in this sample may be carry-over from other donors' samples. The gene calls are TRBV12-3 or TRBV12-4 and TRBJ1-2; D is ambiguous. This CDR3 reads CASSFPMGGYTF. The CDR3 DNA sequence: TGTGCCAGCAGTTTTCCGATGGGTGGCTACACCTTC.